The 3 T cell receptor beta chains presented below share a single source sample, sequenced in a study of OX40 agonist ivuxolimab in advanced cancers. The assay was immunoSEQ multiplex PCR, and TCRdb's table has in-frame clones only and misses some. The table lists just over 60,000 clones, approximately 92% of them singletons, with 0.62% in the top ten. Sample: CD4+ or CD8+ T cells sorted from blood, taken in a trial of the OX40 agonist ivuxolimab. These receptors came from an adult with an advanced solid tumor such as melanoma, head and neck, liver or kidney cancer.

This clone was detected once. This chain connects TRBV7-9 to TRBJ2-1; a weak D match, TRBD2 (5 bases). This CDR3 comprises 13 residues. Germline V gives CDR1 SEHNR, CDR2 FQNEAQ (reference sequence). Trimming removed 5 bases from V and 7 bases from J, with 12 bases in between. The chain's CDR3 is CASSRAGGNEQFF. In DNA, the CDR3 is TGTGCCAGCAGCCGGGCGGGCGGGAATGAGCAGTTCTTC.

Only a few counts were recorded for this clone. The chain has TRBV13 and TRBJ1-1, with D unclear. Germline CDR1 is PRHDT and CDR2 is FYEKMQ (reference sequence). Trimming shortened V by 4 bases and J by 4 bases, and 16 bases separated the two germline ends. The CDR3 consists of 15 residues. The CDR3 loop is CASSSHGRSLTEAFF. The CDR3 bases are TGTGCCAGCAGCTCCCACGGACGGAGCCTCACTGAAGCTTTCTTT.

This clone was seen once. The chain carries TRBV6-1 and TRBJ2-7; a weak D match, TRBD2 (6 bases). The CDR3 length is 13 residues. V was cut by 6 bases and J by 7 bases, with 16 bases left in between. Per the germline V gene, CDR1 is MNHNS and CDR2 is SASEGT. This chain's CDR3 is CASRGSVGREQYF. Written as DNA, the CDR3 is TGTGCCAGCAGAGGGTCTGTGGGGAGGGAGCAGTACTTC.